This entry describes one T cell receptor (beta chain). Its specificity is not known. The cDNA came from 5'RACE with 10-nucleotide random UMIs. MiXCR, applied by TCRdb to the 5' RACE reads, yields one record per CDR3 protein. The sample comprises some 38,000 distinct CDR3 sequences, 3% to 4% of which are singletons, and roughly 2% rests with the top ten. CDR3 size: 15 residues. Germline V CDR1 and CDR2: DFQATT, SNEGSKA (reference sequence). Trimming cost V 6 bases and J 0 bases; bases outside gene matches: 7. This entry belongs to a study of neurological immune-mediated disorders. Study-level results: HTLV-1-associated myelopathy had the most TCR clonal expansion, while multiple sclerosis had the least, a level that fell below healthy controls. The multiple sclerosis repertoire cluster was not associated with any clinical or MRI feature, with the authors stating that larger cohorts are needed. Phylogenetic grouping assigned the repertoires of 18 of 34 multiple sclerosis patients to a single related-CDR3 cluster, which may represent a signature.

The receptor's source is a man aged 30 to 39 with multiple sclerosis. The sequenced sample was PBMCs. The V and J genes are TRBV20-1 and TRBJ2-5, with 10 positions matching TRBD2. CDR3 protein: CSARGLAEDQETQYF. CDR3 coding DNA: TGCAGTGCCCGCGGACTAGCGGAGGACCAAGAGACCCAGTACTTC.